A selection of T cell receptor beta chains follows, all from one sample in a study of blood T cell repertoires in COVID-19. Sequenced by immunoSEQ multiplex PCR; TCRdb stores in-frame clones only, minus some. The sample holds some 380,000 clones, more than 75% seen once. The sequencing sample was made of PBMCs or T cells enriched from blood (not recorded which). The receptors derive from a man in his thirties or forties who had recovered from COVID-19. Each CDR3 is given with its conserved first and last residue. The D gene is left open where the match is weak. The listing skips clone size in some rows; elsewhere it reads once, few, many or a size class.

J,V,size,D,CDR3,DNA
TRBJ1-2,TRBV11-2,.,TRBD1,CASSLGQGVSMGYTF,TGTGCCAGCAGCTTAGGACAGGGGGTATCTATGGGCTACACCTTC
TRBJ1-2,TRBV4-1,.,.,CASSQVLYGYTF,TGCGCCAGCAGCCAAGTTCTCTATGGCTACACCTTC
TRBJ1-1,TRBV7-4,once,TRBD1,CASSLDQGQGKTLNTEAFF,TGTGCCAGCAGCTTAGACCAGGGACAGGGAAAAACTTTGAACACTGAAGCTTTCTTT
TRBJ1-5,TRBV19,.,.,CASSIVGVSNQPQHF,TGTGCCAGTAGTATCGTCGGGGTTAGCAATCAGCCCCAGCATTTT
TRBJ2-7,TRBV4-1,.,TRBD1,CASSHTTGYEQYF,TGCGCCAGCAGCCACACGACAGGGTACGAGCAGTACTTC
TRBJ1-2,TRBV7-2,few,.,CASSSRGGDNYGYTF,TGTGCCAGCAGCTCGCGGGGGGGCGACAACTATGGCTACACCTTC
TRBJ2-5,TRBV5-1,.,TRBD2,CASSLVWASGGQETQYF,TGCGCCAGCAGCTTGGTCTGGGCTAGCGGGGGGCAAGAGACCCAGTACTTC
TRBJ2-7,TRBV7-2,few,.,CASSRSSYEQYF,TGTGCCAGCAGCCGCAGCTCCTACGAGCAGTACTTC
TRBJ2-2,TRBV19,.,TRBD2,CATREGGTGELFF,TGTGCCACCCGGGAGGGAGGGACCGGGGAGCTGTTTTTT
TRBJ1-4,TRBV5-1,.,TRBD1,CASSVDRGNEKLFF,TGCGCCAGCAGCGTGGACAGGGGTAATGAAAAACTGTTTTTT
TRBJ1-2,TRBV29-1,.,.,CSVEQGSYGYTF,TGCAGCGTTGAACAGGGCTCCTATGGCTACACCTTC
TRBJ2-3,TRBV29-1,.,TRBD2,CSAARTSGDTDTQYF,TGCAGCGCCGCCCGGACTAGCGGGGACACAGATACGCAGTATTTT
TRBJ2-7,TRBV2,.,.,CASTSQPGSFPYEQYF,TGTGCCAGCACTTCGCAGCCGGGTTCTTTTCCCTACGAGCAGTACTTC
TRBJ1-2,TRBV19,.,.,CASSPQGLIGYTF,TGTGCCAGTAGTCCTCAGGGATTGATTGGCTACACCTTC
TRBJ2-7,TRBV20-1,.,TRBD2,CSASGASGTSLYEQYF,TGCAGTGCTAGTGGAGCTTCGGGGACTAGCCTCTACGAGCAGTACTTC
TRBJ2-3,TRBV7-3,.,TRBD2,CASSSGLAVDTQYF,TGTGCCAGCAGCTCAGGACTAGCGGTAGATACGCAGTATTTT
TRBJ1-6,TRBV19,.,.,CASSPQGSSYNSPLHF,TGTGCCAGTAGTCCACAAGGGAGCTCCTATAATTCACCCCTCCACTTT
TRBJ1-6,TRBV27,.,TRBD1,CASRTYRGPSYNSPLHF,TGTGCCAGCAGAACATACAGGGGGCCCTCCTATAATTCACCCCTCCACTTT
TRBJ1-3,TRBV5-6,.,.,CASSLASQGRGNTIYF,TGTGCCAGCAGCTTGGCCAGCCAGGGGCGAGGAAACACCATATATTTT
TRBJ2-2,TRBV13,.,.,CASSVGPANTGELFF,TGTGCCAGCAGCGTTGGGCCGGCGAACACCGGGGAGCTGTTTTTT
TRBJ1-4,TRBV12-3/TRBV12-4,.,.,CASTPDEKLFF,TGTGCCAGCACCCCAGATGAAAAACTGTTTTTT
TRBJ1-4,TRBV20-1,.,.,CSASGGGGSDEKLFF,TGCAGTGCTAGTGGCGGCGGGGGCTCTGATGAAAAACTGTTTTTT
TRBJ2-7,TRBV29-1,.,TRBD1,CSVEAVRDRSIQQYF,TGCAGCGTTGAGGCAGTCCGGGACAGATCTATCCAGCAGTACTTC
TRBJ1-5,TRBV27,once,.,CASKTGNQPQHF,TGTGCCAGCAAAACAGGGAATCAGCCCCAGCATTTT
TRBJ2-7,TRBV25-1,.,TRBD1,CASSARQGLSSYEQYF,TGTGCCAGCAGTGCCAGACAGGGATTGTCCTCCTACGAGCAGTACTTC
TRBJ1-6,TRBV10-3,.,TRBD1,CAISETGQGNSPLHF,TGTGCCATCAGTGAAACGGGACAGGGGAATTCACCCCTCCACTTT
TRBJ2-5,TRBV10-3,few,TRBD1,CATKQGAGETQYF,TGTGCCACCAAACAGGGGGCAGGGGAGACCCAGTACTTC
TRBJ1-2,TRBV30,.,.,CAWSPSVAGGYTF,TGTGCCTGGAGCCCCTCGGTAGCGGGTGGCTACACCTTC
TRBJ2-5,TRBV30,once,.,CAWSVSGETQYF,TGTGCCTGGAGTGTATCGGGGGAGACCCAGTACTTC
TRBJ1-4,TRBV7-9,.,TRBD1,CASSRGDGQGAEKLFF,TGTGCCAGCAGCCGAGGGGATGGACAGGGGGCTGAAAAACTGTTTTTT
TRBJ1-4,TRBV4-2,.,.,CASSQDSRRGGNEKLFF,TGTGCCAGCAGCCAAGATTCCCGCAGGGGAGGGAATGAAAAACTGTTTTTT
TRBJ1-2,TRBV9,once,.,CASSVAPGSREGYGYTF,TGTGCCAGCAGCGTAGCGCCAGGGTCTAGGGAAGGCTATGGCTACACCTTC